The 11 T cell receptor beta chains given below trace back to one sample, sequenced in a study of lymphopenia after photon versus proton radiotherapy. The data were produced by immunoSEQ multiplex PCR, yet TCRdb's version contains in-frame clones alone and is incomplete. The sample has about 26,000 clones; roughly four fifths are singletons. Here the sequenced sample was peripheral blood, taken from a patient treated with photon-based radiotherapy. Receptor source: a woman between 45 and 60 years old with pancreatic cancer.

The J gene is TRBJ1-1, the V gene TRBV28; D is possibly TRBD1 (6 bases). With 5 bases removed from V and 6 bases from J, the gap between germline ends came to 19 bases. Germline values: CDR1 MDHEN, CDR2 SYDVKM. This CDR3 has 15 amino acids. The CDR3 nucleotides read TGTGCCAGCAGTGGTTCAGGGGTACCGGGCCCTGAAGCTTTCTTT. Amino acids: CASSGSGVPGPEAFF. Supplemented by reference TRBV28 and TRBJ1-1, the full variable domain reads DVKVTQSSRYLVKRTGEKVFLECVQDMDHENMFWYRQDPGLGLRLIYFSYDVKMKEKGDIPEGYSVSREKKERFSLILESASTNQTSMYLCASSGSGVPGPEAFFGQGTRLTVV.

The V call is TRBV11-3, the J call TRBJ2-3; no clear D gene. CDR1 and CDR2 from the germline V gene are SGHNT and YENEEA. V was shortened by 0 bases and J by 4 bases, with 5 bases between the two germline ends. This CDR3 region has 13 residues. Here the CDR3 DNA reads TGTGCCAGCAGCTTAGATGTTGCAGATACGCAGTATTTT. It is translated as CASSLDVADTQYF.

V usage is TRBV30 and J usage is TRBJ2-5, with D unresolved. The CDR3 is made up of 11 amino acids. The V end lost 0 bases, the J end lost 11 bases, and 10 bases lay between the germline ends. The germline CDR1 and CDR2 sequences are GTSNPN and SVGIG (reference sequence). The CDR3 region is CAWSVRGSQYF. The CDR3 coding sequence is TGTGCCTGGAGTGTACGAGGTAGTCAGTACTTC.

The chain has TRBV11-2 and TRBJ2-7; perhaps TRBD2 as D (6 bases). V shed 0 bases and J shed 2 bases, with 8 bases lying between them. Per germline, CDR1 SGHAT and CDR2 FQNNGV. The CDR3 sequence is 14 residues long. CDR3 in amino acids: CASSLDGGPYEQYF. CDR3 nucleotides: TGTGCCAGCAGCTTAGATGGAGGGCCCTACGAGCAGTACTTC.

This chain joins TRBV6-5 and TRBJ2-7; D is ambiguous. With 0 bases removed from V and 3 bases from J, the gap between germline ends came to 6 bases. The CDR3 covers 13 residues. The germline CDR1 and CDR2 sequences are MNHEY and SVGAGI. CDR3 DNA sequence: TGTGCCAGCAGTTACTCGAACCACTACGAGCAGTACTTC. Translation: CASSYSNHYEQYF.

This chain joins TRBV29-1 and TRBJ1-3, with D maybe TRBD1 (5 bases). Trimming took 6 bases from V and 4 from J, leaving 16 bases between them. CDR1 and CDR2 (germline): SQVTM, ANQGSEA. This CDR3 region has 14 residues. The CDR3 reads CSVNPGGRGNTIYF. Written as DNA, the CDR3 is TGCAGCGTAAACCCTGGGGGTAGAGGAAACACCATATATTTT.

The chain uses TRBV14 and TRBJ2-2, with TRBD1 identical over 10 bases. CDR1 is SGHDN, CDR2 FVKESK, per germline. Losses at the gene ends were 3 bases for V and 3 bases for J; bases not matched to a gene: 4. CDR3 length: 16 amino acids. The chain's CDR3 is CASSQPGQGHTGELFF. The CDR3 DNA is TGTGCCAGCAGCCAGCCGGGACAGGGGCACACCGGGGAGCTGTTTTTT.

V gene TRBV19 combines with J gene TRBJ2-4; 15 bases are shared with TRBD2. Trimming cost V 2 bases and J 1 base; bases outside gene matches: 6. CDR1 is LNHDA, CDR2 SQIVND, per germline (reference sequence). CDR3 size: 19 residues. In DNA form, the CDR3 reads TGTGCCAGTAGTATAAGGACTAGCGGGAGGGAGATGGCCAAAAACATTCAGTACTTC. Translating it yields CASSIRTSGREMAKNIQYF.

The chain uses TRBV11-2 and TRBJ2-2; D is unclear. Trimming removed 6 bases at V and 11 bases at J, with 10 bases between. The CDR3 loop spans 11 amino acids. CDR1 SGHAT and CDR2 FQNNGV come from the germline V gene. The CDR3 bases are TGTGCCAGCAGGTCCACCGTAGAGCTGTTTTTT. Translated, it gives CASRSTVELFF. Variable domain in full (rest from reference TRBV11-2 and TRBJ2-2): EAGVAQSPRYKIIEKRQSVAFWCNPISGHATLYWYQQILGQGPKLLIQFQNNGVVDDSQLPKDRFSAERLKGVDSTLKIQPAKLEDSAVYLCASRSTVELFFGEGSRLTVL.

The chain carries TRBV4-1 and TRBJ2-4; 8 bases are a match to TRBD1. The CDR3 consists of 17 residues. Germline assignment: CDR1 MGHRA and CDR2 YSYEKL. After removal of 0 bases from V and 3 bases from J, the junction contained 7 bases not matched to a gene. The CDR3, as DNA: TGCGCCAGCAGCCAAGATTCTCAGGGGGCGGGCAAAAACATTCAGTACTTC. This gives the protein CASSQDSQGAGKNIQYF.

The V gene is TRBV30, the J gene TRBJ2-7; the match to TRBD1 covers 10 bases. Germline CDR1 is GTSNPN and CDR2 is SVGIG (reference sequence). The CDR3 has 14 amino acids. V gave up 2 bases and J gave up 7 bases; unmatched junction bases: 8. CDR3 nucleotide sequence: TGTGCCTGGAGTATGGGACAGGGGTCTCAGGAGCAGTACTTC. Its protein is CAWSMGQGSQEQYF.